This T cell receptor beta chain is drawn from a study of blood T cell repertoires in COVID-19. TCRdb's table, derived via immunoSEQ multiplex PCR, lists solely in-frame clones and lacks some. Of tens of thousands of clones in the sample, roughly 85% were seen once. V dropped 3 bases and J dropped 6 bases, with 12 bases sitting between them. CDR3 size: 14 residues. The germline V gene encodes CDR1 MRHNA and CDR2 SNTAGT. Source material: peripheral blood. This receptor was identified in a woman of 80 years or more with acute or convalescent COVID-19. V and J are TRBV6-4 and TRBJ2-1; TRBD1 might be the D (5 bases). In DNA, the CDR3 is TGTGCCAGCAGTGAAAGGGGAAATGGCAATGAGCAGTTCTTC. This encodes CASSERGNGNEQFF.